This T cell receptor (beta chain) was sequenced during a study of T cell repertoires in cytomegalovirus infection. Notes on the study in general: The study found HLA-C-restricted CMV-specific TCR beta clonotypes dominating the ex vivo response.

Note on this clonotype: Antigen specificity is unknown.

TCRdb processed the reads anew with MiXCR; each CDR3 protein has one entry. The table has roughly 120,000 distinct CDR3 sequences, roughly a tenth seen once. The CDR3 covers 19 residues. The V and J ends lost 1 base and 6 bases, in that order; junction bases with no gene match: 21. Germline V lookup: CDR1 MNHEY, CDR2 SVGAGI. The sequencing input was PBMCs, sequenced either directly or after in vitro stimulation (not recorded which). The chain is built from TRBV6-5 and TRBJ2-7; 7 nucleotides agree with TRBD2. The sequence was obtained from a human donor in good health (CMV status not recorded). Some clones in this sample may be carry-over from other donors' samples. CDR3 region: CASSYLLLPGRGPGGEQYF. As DNA, the CDR3 is TGTGCCAGCAGTTACTTGCTTTTGCCAGGGAGGGGCCCGGGGGGCGAGCAGTACTTC.